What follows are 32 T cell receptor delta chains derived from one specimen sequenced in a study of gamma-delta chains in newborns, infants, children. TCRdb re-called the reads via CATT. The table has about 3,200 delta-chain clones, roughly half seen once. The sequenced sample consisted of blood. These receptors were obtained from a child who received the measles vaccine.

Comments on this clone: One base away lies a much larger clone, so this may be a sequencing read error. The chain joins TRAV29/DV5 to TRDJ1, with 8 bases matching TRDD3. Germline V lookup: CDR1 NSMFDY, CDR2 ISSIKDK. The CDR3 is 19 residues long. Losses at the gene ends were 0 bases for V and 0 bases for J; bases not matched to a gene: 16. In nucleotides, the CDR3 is TGTGCAGCAAGCGGGAGGGTTGGTGTACTGGGGGGTTACACCGATAAACTCATCTTT. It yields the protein CAASGRVGVLGGYTDKLIF. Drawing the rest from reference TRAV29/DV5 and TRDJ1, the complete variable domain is DQQVKQNSPSLSVQEGRISILNCDYTNSMFDYFLWYKKYPAEGPTFLISISSIKDKNEDGRFTVFLNKSAKHLSLHIVPSQPGDSAVYFCAASGRVGVLGGYTDKLIFGKGTRVTVEP.

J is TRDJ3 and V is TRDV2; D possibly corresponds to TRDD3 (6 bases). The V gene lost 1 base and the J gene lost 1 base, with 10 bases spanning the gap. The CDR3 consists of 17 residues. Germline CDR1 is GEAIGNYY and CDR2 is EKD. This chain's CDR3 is CACDTGGLSWDTRQMFF. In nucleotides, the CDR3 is TGTGCCTGTGACACTGGGGGCCTTTCCTGGGACACCCGACAGATGTTTTTC.

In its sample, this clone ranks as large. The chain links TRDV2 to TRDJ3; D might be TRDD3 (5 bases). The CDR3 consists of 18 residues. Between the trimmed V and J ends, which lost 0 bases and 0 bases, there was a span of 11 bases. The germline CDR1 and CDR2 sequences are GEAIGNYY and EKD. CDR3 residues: CACDTAGSSSWDTRQMFF. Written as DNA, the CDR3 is TGTGCCTGTGACACCGCGGGGAGCAGCTCCTGGGACACCCGACAGATGTTTTTC.

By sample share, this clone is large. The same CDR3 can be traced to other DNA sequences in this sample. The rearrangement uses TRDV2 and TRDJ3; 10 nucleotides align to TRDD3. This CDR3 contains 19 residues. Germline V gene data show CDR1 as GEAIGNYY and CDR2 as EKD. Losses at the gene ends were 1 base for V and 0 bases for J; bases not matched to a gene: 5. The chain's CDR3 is CACDTGGYRSSWDTRQMFF. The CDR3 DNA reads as TGTGCCTGTGACACTGGGGGATACCGGAGCTCCTGGGACACCCGACAGATGTTTTTC.

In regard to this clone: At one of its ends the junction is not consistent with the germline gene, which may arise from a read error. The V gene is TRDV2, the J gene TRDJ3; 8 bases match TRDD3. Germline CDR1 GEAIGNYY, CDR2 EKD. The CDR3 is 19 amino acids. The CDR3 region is CACDLTGGKSSWDTRRMFF. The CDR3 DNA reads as TGTGCCTGTGACTTAACTGGGGGGAAGAGCTCCTGGGACACCCGACGGATGTTTTTC.

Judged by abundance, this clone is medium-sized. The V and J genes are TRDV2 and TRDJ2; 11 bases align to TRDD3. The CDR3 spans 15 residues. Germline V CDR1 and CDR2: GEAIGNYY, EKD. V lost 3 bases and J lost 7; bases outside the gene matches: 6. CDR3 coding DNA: TGTGCCTGTGACCCCATGGGGGATACGGGAGCACAACTCTTCTTT. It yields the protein CACDPMGDTGAQLFF.

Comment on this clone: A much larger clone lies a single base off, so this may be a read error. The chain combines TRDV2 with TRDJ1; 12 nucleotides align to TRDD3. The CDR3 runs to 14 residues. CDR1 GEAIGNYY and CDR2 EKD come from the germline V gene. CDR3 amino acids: CACDILGDTDELIF. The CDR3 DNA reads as TGTGCCTGTGACATACTGGGGGATACCGATGAACTCATCTTT.

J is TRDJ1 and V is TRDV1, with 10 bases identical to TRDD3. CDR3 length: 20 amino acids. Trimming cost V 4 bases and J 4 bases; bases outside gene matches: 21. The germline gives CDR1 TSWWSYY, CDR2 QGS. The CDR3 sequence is CALGVPHRGGIRLVDDKLIF. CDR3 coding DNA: TGTGCTCTTGGGGTCCCCCATCGGGGGGGGATACGCTTGGTCGACGATAAACTCATCTTT.

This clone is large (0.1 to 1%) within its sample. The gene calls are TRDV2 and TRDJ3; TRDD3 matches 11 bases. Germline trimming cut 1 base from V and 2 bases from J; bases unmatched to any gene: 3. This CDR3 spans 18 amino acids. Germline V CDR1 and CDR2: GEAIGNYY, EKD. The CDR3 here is CACDTGGYATWDTRQMFF. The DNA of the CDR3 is TGTGCCTGTGACACTGGGGGATACGCGACCTGGGACACCCGACAGATGTTTTTC.

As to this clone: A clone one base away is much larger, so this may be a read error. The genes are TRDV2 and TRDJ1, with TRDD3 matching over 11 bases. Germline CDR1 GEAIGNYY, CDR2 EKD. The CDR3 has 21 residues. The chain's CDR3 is CARDTVASGGYRKGNTDKLIF. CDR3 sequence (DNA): TGTGCCCGTGACACCGTGGCCTCTGGGGGATACAGGAAGGGGAACACCGATAAACTCATCTTT.

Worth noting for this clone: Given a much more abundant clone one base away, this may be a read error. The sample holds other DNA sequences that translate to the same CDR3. The CDR3 bases are TGTGCCTGTGATCGCGTACTGGGGGACCGCTCCTGGGACACTCGACAGATGTTTTTC. The encoded protein is CACDRVLGDRSWDTRQMFF. The gene calls are TRDV2 and TRDJ3; 9 bases agree with TRDD3. Germline V gene sequence: CDR1 GEAIGNYY, CDR2 EKD. CDR3 length: 19 residues.

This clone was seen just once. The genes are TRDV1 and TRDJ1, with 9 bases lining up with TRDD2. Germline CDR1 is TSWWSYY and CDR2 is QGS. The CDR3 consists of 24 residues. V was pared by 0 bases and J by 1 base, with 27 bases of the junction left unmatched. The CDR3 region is CALGELGLPTPIGDREVVTDKLIF. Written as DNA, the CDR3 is TGTGCTCTTGGGGAACTTGGCCTTCCTACGCCTATTGGGGATAGAGAGGTCGTCACCGATAAACTCATCTTT.

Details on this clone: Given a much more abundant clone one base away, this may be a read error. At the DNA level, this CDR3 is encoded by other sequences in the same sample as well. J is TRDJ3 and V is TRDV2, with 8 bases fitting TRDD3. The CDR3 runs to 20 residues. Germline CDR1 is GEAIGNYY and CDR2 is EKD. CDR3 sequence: CACDTATGGPSSWDTRQMFF. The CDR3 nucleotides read TGTGCCTGTGACACGGCTACTGGGGGTCCTAGCTCCTGGGACACGCGACAGATGTTTTTC.

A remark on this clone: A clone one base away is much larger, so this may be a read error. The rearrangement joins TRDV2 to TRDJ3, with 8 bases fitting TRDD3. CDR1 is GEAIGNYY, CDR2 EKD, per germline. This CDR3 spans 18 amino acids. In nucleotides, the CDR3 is TGTGCCTGTGACACTGGGGGATTCAGCTCCTGTGACACCCGACAGATGTTTTTC. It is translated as CACDTGGFSSCDTRQMFF.

The CDR3 nucleotides are TGTGCTCTTGGGGAGATAGTACTGGGGGACCAATTATCGGTGAGTGCCGATAAACTCATCTTT. Its protein is CALGEIVLGDQLSVSADKLIF. The chain links TRDV1 to TRDJ1; the match to TRDD3 covers 9 bases. Germline CDR1 is TSWWSYY and CDR2 is QGS. This CDR3 is built from 21 residues. The V and J ends lost 3 bases and 3 bases, in that order; junction bases with no gene match: 23.

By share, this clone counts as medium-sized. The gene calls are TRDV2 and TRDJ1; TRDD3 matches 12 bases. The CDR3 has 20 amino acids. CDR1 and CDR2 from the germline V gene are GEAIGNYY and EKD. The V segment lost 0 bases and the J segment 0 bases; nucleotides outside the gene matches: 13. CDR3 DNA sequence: TGTGCCTGTGACACCATCCGTACTGGGGGATACTCGGGGTACACCGATAAACTCATCTTT. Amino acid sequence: CACDTIRTGGYSGYTDKLIF.

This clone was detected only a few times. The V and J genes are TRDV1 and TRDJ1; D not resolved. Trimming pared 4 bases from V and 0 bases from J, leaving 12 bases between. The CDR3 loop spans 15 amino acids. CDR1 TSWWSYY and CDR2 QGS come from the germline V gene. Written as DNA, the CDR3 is TGTGCTCTTGGGGTAAGATCTTTCCACACCGATAAACTCATCTTT. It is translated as CALGVRSFHTDKLIF.

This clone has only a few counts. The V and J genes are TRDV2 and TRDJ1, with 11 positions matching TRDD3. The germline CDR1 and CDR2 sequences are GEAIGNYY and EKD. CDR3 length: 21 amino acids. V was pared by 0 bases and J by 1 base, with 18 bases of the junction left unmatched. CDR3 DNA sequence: TGTGCCTGTGACACCGTTGTGATTGGGGGATACGAAGGGGGTCGCACCGATAAACTCATCTTT. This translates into CACDTVVIGGYEGGRTDKLIF.

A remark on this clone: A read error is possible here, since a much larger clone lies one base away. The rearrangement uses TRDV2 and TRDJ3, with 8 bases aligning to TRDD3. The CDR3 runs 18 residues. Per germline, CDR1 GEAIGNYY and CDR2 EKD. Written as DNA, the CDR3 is TGTGCCCGTGACACAGCGGGATACGCATCCTGGGACACCCGACAGATGTTTTTC. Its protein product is CARDTAGYASWDTRQMFF.

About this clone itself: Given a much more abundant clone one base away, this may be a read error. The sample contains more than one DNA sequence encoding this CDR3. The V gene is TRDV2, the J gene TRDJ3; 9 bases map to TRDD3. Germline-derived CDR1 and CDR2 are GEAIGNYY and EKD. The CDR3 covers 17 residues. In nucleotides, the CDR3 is TGCGCCTGTGACACCACTGGGGGATCCTGGGACACCCGACAGATGTTTTTC. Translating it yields CACDTTGGSWDTRQMFF.

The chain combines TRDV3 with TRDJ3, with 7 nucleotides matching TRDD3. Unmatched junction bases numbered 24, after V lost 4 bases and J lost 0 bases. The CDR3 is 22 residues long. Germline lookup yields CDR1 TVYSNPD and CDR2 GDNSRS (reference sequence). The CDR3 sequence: CASLDSLFGRYWGSWDTRQMFF. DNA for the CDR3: TGTGCCTCCCTAGATTCCCTCTTTGGGAGGTACTGGGGCTCCTGGGACACCCGACAGATGTTTTTC.

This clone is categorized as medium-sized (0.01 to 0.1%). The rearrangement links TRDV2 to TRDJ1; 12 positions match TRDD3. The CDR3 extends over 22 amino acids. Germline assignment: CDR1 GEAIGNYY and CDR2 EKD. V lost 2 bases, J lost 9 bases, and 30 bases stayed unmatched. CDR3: CACDNLGTSLPTLLGDTEELIF. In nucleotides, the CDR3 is TGTGCCTGTGACAACCTCGGGACTTCCCTTCCCACCTTACTGGGGGATACAGAGGAACTCATCTTT.

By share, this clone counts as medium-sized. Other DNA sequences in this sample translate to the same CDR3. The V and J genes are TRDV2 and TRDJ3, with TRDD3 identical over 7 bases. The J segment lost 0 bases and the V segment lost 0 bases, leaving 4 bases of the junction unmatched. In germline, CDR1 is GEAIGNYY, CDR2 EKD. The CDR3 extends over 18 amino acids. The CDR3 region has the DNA TGTGCCTGTGACACCTGGGGGACCAGCTCCTGGGACACCCGACAGATGTTTTTC. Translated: CACDTWGTSSWDTRQMFF.

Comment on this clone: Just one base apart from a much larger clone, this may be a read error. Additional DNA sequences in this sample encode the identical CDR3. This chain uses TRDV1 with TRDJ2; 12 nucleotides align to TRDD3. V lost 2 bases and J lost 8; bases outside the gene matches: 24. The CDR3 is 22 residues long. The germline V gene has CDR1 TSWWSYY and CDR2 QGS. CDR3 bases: TGTGCTCTTGGGGAAGGCCCTTCCCTAACCAATTTTCTGGGGGATACGCCGGCACAACTCTTCTTT. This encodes CALGEGPSLTNFLGDTPAQLFF.

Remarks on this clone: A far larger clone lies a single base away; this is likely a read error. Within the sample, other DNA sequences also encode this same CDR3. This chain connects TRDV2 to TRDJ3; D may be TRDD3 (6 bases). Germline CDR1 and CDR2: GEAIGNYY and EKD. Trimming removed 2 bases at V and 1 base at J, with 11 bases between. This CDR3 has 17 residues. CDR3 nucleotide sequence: TGTGCCTGTGACAGTACCGGGGGATCCTGGGACACCCGACAGATGTTTTTC. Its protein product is CACDSTGGSWDTRQMFF.

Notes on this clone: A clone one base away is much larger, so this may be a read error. The CDR3 nucleotides read TGTGCCTGTGACACCTTACTGGGGGATAATGCAGCAGAACTCTTCTTT. Translated, it gives CACDTLLGDNAAELFF. The J gene is TRDJ2, the V gene TRDV2; TRDD3 matches 11 bases. CDR1 GEAIGNYY and CDR2 EKD come from the germline V gene. This CDR3 comprises 16 residues.

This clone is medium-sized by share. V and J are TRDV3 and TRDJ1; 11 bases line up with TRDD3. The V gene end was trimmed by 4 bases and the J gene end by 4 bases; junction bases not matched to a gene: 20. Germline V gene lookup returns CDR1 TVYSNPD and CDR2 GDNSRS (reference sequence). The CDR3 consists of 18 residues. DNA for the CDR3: TGTGCCTCCCGCCCCCTCCTACGACTGGGGGATATACACGATAAACTCATCTTT. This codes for CASRPLLRLGDIHDKLIF.

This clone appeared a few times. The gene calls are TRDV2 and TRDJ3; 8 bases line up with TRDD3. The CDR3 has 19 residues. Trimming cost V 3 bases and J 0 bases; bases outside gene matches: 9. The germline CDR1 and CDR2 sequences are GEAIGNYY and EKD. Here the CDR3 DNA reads TGTGCCTGTGACTTAACTGGGGGGAAGAGCTCCTGGGACACCCGACAGATGTTTTTC. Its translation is CACDLTGGKSSWDTRQMFF.

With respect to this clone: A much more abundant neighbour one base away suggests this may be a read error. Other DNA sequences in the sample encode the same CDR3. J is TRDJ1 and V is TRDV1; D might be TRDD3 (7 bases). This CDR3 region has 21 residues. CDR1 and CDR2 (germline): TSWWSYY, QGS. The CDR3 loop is CALGELGLPDYWGEITDKLIF. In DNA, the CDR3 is TGTGCTCTTGGGGAACTGGGCCTTCCCGACTACTGGGGAGAGATCACCGATAAGCTCATCTTT.

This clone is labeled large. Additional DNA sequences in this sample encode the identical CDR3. The CDR3 protein is CACDTVWGLLGDTERDTDKLIF. The CDR3 coding sequence is TGTGCCTGTGACACCGTCTGGGGTTTACTGGGGGATACAGAGAGGGACACCGATAAACTCATCTTT. The chain links TRDV2 to TRDJ1, with 12 bases aligning to TRDD3. This CDR3 has 22 amino acids. V trimming: 0 bases; J trimming: 0 bases; junction bases outside the gene matches: 19. Per the germline V gene, CDR1 is GEAIGNYY and CDR2 is EKD.

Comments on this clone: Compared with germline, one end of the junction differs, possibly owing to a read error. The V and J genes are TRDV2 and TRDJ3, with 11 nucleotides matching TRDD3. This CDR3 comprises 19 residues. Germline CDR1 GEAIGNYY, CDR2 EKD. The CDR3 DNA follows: TGTGCCTGTGACACCGTACTGGGGGATAGGTCTTGGGGCACCCGACAGATGTTTTTC. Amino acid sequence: CACDTVLGDRSWGTRQMFF.

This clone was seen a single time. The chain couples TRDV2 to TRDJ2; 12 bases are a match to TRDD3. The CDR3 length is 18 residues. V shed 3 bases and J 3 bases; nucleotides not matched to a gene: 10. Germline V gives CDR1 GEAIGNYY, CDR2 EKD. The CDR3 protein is CACDPVLGDTGMTAQLFF. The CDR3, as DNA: TGTGCCTGTGACCCAGTACTGGGGGATACTGGCATGACAGCACAACTCTTCTTT.